Shown below are 11 T cell receptor beta chains from a single sample sequenced in a study of T cell changes during pregnancy in multiple sclerosis. TCRdb's copy holds only in-frame clones and misses some; the assay was immunoSEQ multiplex PCR. In the table there are about 59,000 clones, about nine tenths of which are singletons. The starting material was peripheral blood, obtained in the second trimester of pregnancy. The receptors originated from a female donor in good health, enrolled as a control in a pregnancy study.

The chain links TRBV15 to TRBJ2-1; tentative D call: TRBD2 (7 bases). Germline-derived CDR1 and CDR2 are LNHNV and YYDKDF (reference sequence). The CDR3 totals 14 residues. Trimming left V 2 bases short and J 13 bases short, with 18 bases between. In DNA, the CDR3 is TGTGCCACCAGCAGACCAGAGGGGGGGCCTCGTCAGTTCTTC. Translated: CATSRPEGGPRQFF.

The chain recombines TRBV28 with TRBJ2-7; a weak D match, TRBD1 (6 bases). CDR1 is MDHEN and CDR2 is SYDVKM in the germline V gene. This CDR3 spans 14 amino acids. V was pared by 3 bases and J by 5 bases, with 14 bases between. The CDR3 protein is CASSFRGRGDEQYF. DNA of the CDR3: TGTGCCAGCAGTTTCAGGGGACGAGGAGACGAGCAGTACTTC.

The chain links TRBV18 to TRBJ1-5; 8 nucleotides match TRBD1. Looked up from germline, CDR1 is KGHSH and CDR2 is LQKENI. There are 16 residues in the CDR3. V lost 3 bases, J lost 5 bases, and 9 bases stayed unmatched. The CDR3 here is CASSPYGQGTYQPQHF. The CDR3 nucleotides are TGTGCCAGCTCACCCTACGGACAGGGAACGTATCAGCCCCAGCATTTT.

The chain carries TRBV15 and TRBJ1-1; 9 bases map to TRBD1. With V trimmed by 2 bases and J by 11 bases, 15 bases remained unmatched. The germline CDR1 and CDR2 sequences are LNHNV and YYDKDF (reference sequence). The CDR3 consists of 16 residues. CDR3 nucleotide sequence: TGTGCCACCAGCAGACCTTGGGGGACAGGGAAAGTAGGGGCTTTCTTT. Its translation: CATSRPWGTGKVGAFF.

The V gene is TRBV30, the J gene TRBJ1-3, with D maybe TRBD2 (5 bases). The J call may be faulty, since TRBJ2-2 better matches the DNA end. CDR3 size: 12 residues. CDR1 is GTSNPN, CDR2 SVGIG, per germline (reference sequence). The CDR3 loop reads CGLRRGAGELFF. In nucleotides, the CDR3 is TGTGGACTACGGCGAGGCGCCGGGGAGCTGTTTTTT.

The rearrangement links TRBV5-5 to TRBJ2-5; weak D call: TRBD2 (6 bases). V dropped 2 bases and J dropped 4 bases, with 12 bases sitting between them. Looked up from germline, CDR1 is SGHKS and CDR2 is YYEKEE (reference sequence). CDR3 length: 14 amino acids. CDR3 in amino acids: CASSFYAGIETQYF. CDR3 nucleotide sequence: TGTGCCAGCAGCTTTTACGCGGGGATAGAGACCCAGTACTTC. Supplemented by reference TRBV5-5 and TRBJ2-5, the full variable domain reads DAGVTQSPTHLIKTRGQQVTLRCSPISGHKSVSWYQQVLGQGPQFIFQYYEKEERGRGNFPDRFSARQFPNYSSELNVNALLLGDSALYLCASSFYAGIETQYFGPGTRLLVL.

This chain links TRBV5-4 with TRBJ2-1, with 9 positions matching TRBD2. Germline V gene lookup returns CDR1 SGHNT and CDR2 YYREEE (reference sequence). V shed 0 bases and J 1 base; nucleotides not matched to a gene: 2. The CDR3 runs to 16 residues. CDR3 sequence (DNA): TGTGCCAGCAGCTTGGGCGGGAGGGGATCCTACAATGAGCAGTTCTTC. It encodes CASSLGGRGSYNEQFF.

V usage is TRBV15 and J usage is TRBJ1-4; the D gene is possibly TRBD1 (5 bases). The CDR3 loop spans 13 amino acids. The germline gives CDR1 LNHNV, CDR2 YYDKDF (reference sequence). V lost 8 bases and J 4 bases, leaving 11 bases between the germline ends. The CDR3 DNA follows: TGTGCCACCGGGGGGGGAATTAATGAAAAACTGTTTTTT. Its translation: CATGGGINEKLFF.

In the case of this clone: An end of the junction differs from the germline gene, which may be a read error. Other DNA sequences in the sample encode the same CDR3. The chain couples TRBV29-1 to TRBJ1-6, with 7 bases fitting TRBD1. The CDR3 consists of 13 residues. Germline CDR1 and CDR2: SQVTM and ANQGSEA. The CDR3 nucleotides read TGCAGCGTCCTGACAGGGTCCAATTCACCCCTTCACTTT. Translation gives CSVLTGSNSPLHF.

This clone occurred once. The J gene is TRBJ1-5, the V gene TRBV18, with 10 nucleotides matching TRBD1. CDR1 is KGHSH and CDR2 is LQKENI in the germline V gene. V shed 3 bases and J 4 bases; nucleotides not matched to a gene: 0. The CDR3 consists of 14 residues. DNA of the CDR3: TGTGCCAGCTCACCGGGACAGGGGAATCAGCCCCAGCATTTT. Translated: CASSPGQGNQPQHF.

This clone was counted a single time. The rearrangement links TRBV6-1 to TRBJ2-4; 7 nucleotides agree with TRBD2. The CDR3 is 14 residues long. CDR1 and CDR2 from the germline V gene are MNHNS and SASEGT. With 3 bases clipped from V and 1 base from J, the junction kept 0 bases outside the gene matches. CDR3 region: CASSEGGAKNIQYF. The CDR3 DNA reads as TGTGCCAGCAGTGAGGGAGGGGCCAAAAACATTCAGTACTTC.